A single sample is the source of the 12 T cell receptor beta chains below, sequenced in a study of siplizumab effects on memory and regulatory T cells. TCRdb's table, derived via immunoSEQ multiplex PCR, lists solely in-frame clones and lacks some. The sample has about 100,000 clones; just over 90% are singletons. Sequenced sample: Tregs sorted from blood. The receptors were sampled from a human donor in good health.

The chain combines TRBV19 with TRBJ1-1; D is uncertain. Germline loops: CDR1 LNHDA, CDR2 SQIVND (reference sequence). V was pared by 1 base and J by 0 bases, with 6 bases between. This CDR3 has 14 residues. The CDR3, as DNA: TGTGCCAGTAGTATAGCCCGGGTGAACACTGAAGCTTTCTTT. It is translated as CASSIARVNTEAFF.

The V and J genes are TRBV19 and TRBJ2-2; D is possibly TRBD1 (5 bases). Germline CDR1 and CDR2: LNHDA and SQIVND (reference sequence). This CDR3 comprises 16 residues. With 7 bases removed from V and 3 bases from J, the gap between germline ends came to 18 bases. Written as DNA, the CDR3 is TGTGCCAGTACCCCTTGGGGCCAGGGTGACACCGGGGAGCTGTTTTTT. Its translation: CASTPWGQGDTGELFF.

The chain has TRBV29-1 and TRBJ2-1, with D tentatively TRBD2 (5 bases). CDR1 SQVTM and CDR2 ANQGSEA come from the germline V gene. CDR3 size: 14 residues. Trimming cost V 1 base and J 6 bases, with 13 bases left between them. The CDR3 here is CSVEVAGRTNEQFF. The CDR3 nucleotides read TGCAGCGTTGAAGTGGCGGGCAGGACCAATGAGCAGTTCTTC.

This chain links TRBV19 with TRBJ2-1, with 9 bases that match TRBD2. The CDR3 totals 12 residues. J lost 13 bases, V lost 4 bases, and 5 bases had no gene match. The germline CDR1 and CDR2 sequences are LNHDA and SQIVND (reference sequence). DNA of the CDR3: TGTGCCAGTAGTACTAGCGGGAAGGTCCAGTTCTTC. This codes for CASSTSGKVQFF.

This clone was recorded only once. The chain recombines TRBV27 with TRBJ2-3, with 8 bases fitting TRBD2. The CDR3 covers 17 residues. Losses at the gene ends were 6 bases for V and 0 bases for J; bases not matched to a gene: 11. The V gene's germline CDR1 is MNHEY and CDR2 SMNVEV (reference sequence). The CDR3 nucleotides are TGTGCCAGCAGCCCCGTGCGGGGGGTCCTTAGCACAGATACGCAGTATTTT. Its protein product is CASSPVRGVLSTDTQYF.

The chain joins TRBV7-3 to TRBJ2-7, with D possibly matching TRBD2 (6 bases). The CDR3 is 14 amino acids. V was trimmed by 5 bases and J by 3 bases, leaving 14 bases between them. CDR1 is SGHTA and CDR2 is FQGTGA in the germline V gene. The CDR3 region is CASSPAHGGYEQYF. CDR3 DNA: TGTGCCAGCAGCCCGGCCCACGGGGGCTACGAGCAGTACTTC.

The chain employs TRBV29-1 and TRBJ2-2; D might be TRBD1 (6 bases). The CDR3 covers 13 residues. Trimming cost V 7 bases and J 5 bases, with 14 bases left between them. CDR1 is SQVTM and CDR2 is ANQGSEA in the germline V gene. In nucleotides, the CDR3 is TGCAGCGCACGGACAGATAATACCGGGGAGCTGTTTTTT. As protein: CSARTDNTGELFF.

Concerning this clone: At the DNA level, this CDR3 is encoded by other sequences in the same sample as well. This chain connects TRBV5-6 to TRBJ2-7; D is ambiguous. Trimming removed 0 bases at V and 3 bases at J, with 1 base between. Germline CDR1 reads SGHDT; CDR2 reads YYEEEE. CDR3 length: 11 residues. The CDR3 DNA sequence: TGTGCCAGCAGCTTGGGCTACGAGCAGTACTTC. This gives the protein CASSLGYEQYF.

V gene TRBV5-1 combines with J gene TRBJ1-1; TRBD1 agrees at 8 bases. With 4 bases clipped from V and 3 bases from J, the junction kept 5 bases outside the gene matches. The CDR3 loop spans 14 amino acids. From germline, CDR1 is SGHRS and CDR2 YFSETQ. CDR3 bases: TGCGCCAGCAGCCAGGACAGGGTGTACACTGAAGCTTTCTTT. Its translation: CASSQDRVYTEAFF.

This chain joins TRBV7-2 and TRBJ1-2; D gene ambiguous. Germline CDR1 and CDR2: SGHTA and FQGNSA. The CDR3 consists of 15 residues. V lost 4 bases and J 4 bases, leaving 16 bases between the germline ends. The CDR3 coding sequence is TGTGCCAGCAGCTCCTCATACACGGAAATCTATGGCTACACCTTC. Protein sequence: CASSSSYTEIYGYTF.

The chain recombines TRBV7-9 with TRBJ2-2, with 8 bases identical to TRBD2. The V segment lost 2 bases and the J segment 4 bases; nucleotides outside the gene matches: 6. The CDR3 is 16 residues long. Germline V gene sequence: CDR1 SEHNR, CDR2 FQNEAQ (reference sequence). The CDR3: CASSLSGRSGTGELFF. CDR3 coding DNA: TGTGCCAGCAGCTTAAGCGGGAGATCGGGCACCGGGGAGCTGTTTTTT.

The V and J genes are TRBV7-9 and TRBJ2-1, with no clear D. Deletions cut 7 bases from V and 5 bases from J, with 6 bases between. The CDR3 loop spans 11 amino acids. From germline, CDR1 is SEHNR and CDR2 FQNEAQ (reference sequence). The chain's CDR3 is CASTLNNEQFF. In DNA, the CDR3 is TGTGCCAGCACCCTCAACAATGAGCAGTTCTTC.